These 10 T cell receptor beta chains share one sample of origin, sequenced in a study of CD8 T cells in Susac syndrome. Random hexamers served to reverse transcribe roughly 0.5 to 1 ug RNA. TCRdb re-analysed the immunoSEQ multiplex PCR reads in MiXCR, keeping a single row per CDR3 protein. The repertoire consists of fewer than 150,000 distinct CDR3 sequences, with approximately 93% occurring once and the leading ten covering approximately 0.25%. The source material was CD8+ T cells from PBMCs. The receptors stem from a human donor in good health.

The chain uses TRBV7-7 and TRBJ2-5; 14 bases agree with TRBD2. The CDR3 loop spans 18 amino acids. The trim removed 5 bases at V and 4 bases at J, leaving 12 bases unmatched. The germline gives CDR1 SSHAT, CDR2 FNYEAQ (reference sequence). DNA of the CDR3: TGTGCCAGCAGCCCTACCCCCGGGACTAGCGGGAGTGGAGAGACCCAGTACTTC. This encodes CASSPTPGTSGSGETQYF.

The gene calls are TRBV4-3 and TRBJ2-7; 8 bases match TRBD1. CDR1 and CDR2 (germline): LGHNA, YSLEER. The CDR3 loop spans 14 amino acids. The V and J ends lost 4 bases and 5 bases, in that order; junction bases with no gene match: 7. CDR3 in amino acids: CASSPRAGGDEQYF. CDR3 in DNA: TGCGCCAGCAGCCCGAGGGCAGGGGGCGACGAGCAGTACTTC.

The V call is TRBV7-9, the J call TRBJ2-2; 7 nucleotides align to TRBD1. The CDR3 has 15 residues. The V gene's germline CDR1 is SEHNR and CDR2 FQNEAQ (reference sequence). After removal of 4 bases from V and 4 bases from J, the junction contained 6 bases not matched to a gene. CDR3 sequence (DNA): TGTGCCAGCAGCTCATTCGACAGGGCCACCGGGGAGCTGTTTTTT. Translated, it gives CASSSFDRATGELFF.

The V call is TRBV13, the J call TRBJ1-1; unclear D gene. Trimming pared 5 bases from V and 3 bases from J, leaving 16 bases between. The CDR3 extends over 15 amino acids. Germline loops: CDR1 PRHDT, CDR2 FYEKMQ (reference sequence). CDR3 amino acids: CASSGPGGSHTEAFF. The DNA of the CDR3 is TGTGCCAGCAGCGGGCCTGGAGGGTCGCACACTGAAGCTTTCTTT.

The chain links TRBV20-1 to TRBJ2-1; D ambiguous. In germline, CDR1 is DFQATT, CDR2 SNEGSKA (reference sequence). The V end lost 5 bases, the J end lost 3 bases, and 5 bases lay between the germline ends. This CDR3 is built from 11 residues. The DNA for the CDR3 is TGCAGTGCTGAAAGCTACAATGAGCAGTTCTTC. Encoded protein: CSAESYNEQFF.

The sample holds one count of this clonotype. The gene calls are TRBV29-1 and TRBJ1-1, with no clear D. The length of the CDR3 is 8 residues. Trimming stripped 4 bases from V and 11 bases from J, with 5 bases between. Germline CDR1 reads SQVTM; CDR2 reads ANQGSEA. The CDR3 region is CSVVGAFF. The CDR3 DNA follows: TGCAGCGTTGTGGGTGCTTTCTTT.

This rearrangement joins TRBV11-2 to TRBJ2-1, with TRBD2 identical over 12 bases. V lost 2 bases to trimming and J lost 6 bases; unmatched junction nucleotides: 2. The CDR3 is made up of 15 amino acids. Germline loops: CDR1 SGHAT, CDR2 FQNNGV. CDR3: CASSLLAGGANEQFF. The CDR3, as DNA: TGTGCCAGCAGCTTACTAGCGGGAGGGGCCAATGAGCAGTTCTTC.

This chain connects TRBV3-1 to TRBJ1-1; D remains ambiguous. Trimming took off 0 bases at V and 0 bases at J, with 8 bases between the two ends. The CDR3 contains 15 residues. Germline CDR1 and CDR2: LGHDT and YNNKEL (reference sequence). Here the CDR3 DNA reads TGTGCCAGCAGCCAAGACAGTATGATGAACACTGAAGCTTTCTTT. Translating it yields CASSQDSMMNTEAFF.

The V gene is TRBV5-1, the J gene TRBJ1-1; the D gene is possibly TRBD1 (6 bases). The CDR3 sequence is 14 residues long. Germline values: CDR1 SGHRS, CDR2 YFSETQ. Trimming cost V 0 bases and J 6 bases, with 12 bases left between them. The CDR3 protein is CASSLDGTRPEAFF. DNA for the CDR3: TGCGCCAGCAGCTTGGATGGGACAAGACCTGAAGCTTTCTTT.

J is TRBJ2-7 and V is TRBV5-4; 10 nucleotides align to TRBD2. CDR1 is SGHNT, CDR2 YYREEE, per germline (reference sequence). V shed 4 bases, J shed 2 bases, and the junction held 6 bases outside the gene matches. The CDR3 length is 15 residues. This CDR3 reads CASSVGLAATYEQYF. The DNA for the CDR3 is TGTGCCAGCAGCGTCGGACTAGCGGCGACCTACGAGCAGTACTTC. Complete variable domain (other parts from reference TRBV5-4 and TRBJ2-7): ETGVTQSPTHLIKTRGQQVTLRCSSQSGHNTVSWYQQALGQGPQFIFQYYREEENGRGNFPPRFSGLQFPNYSSELNVNALELDDSALYLCASSVGLAATYEQYFGPGTRLTVT.